Presented here are 9 T cell receptor beta chains from one specimen sequenced in a study of beta chain features in type 1 diabetes. The isolated RNA, all of it, was reverse transcribed, so expressed TCRB transcripts were what got sequenced. This table comes from immunoSEQ multiplex PCR, and its TCRdb copy is limited to in-frame clones, with some not included. Counted here are around 260,000 clones, 24% occurring once; the ten biggest clones make up over 0.01%. Study results and limitations: People with Type 1 diabetes carried modestly yet significantly shorter TCRB CDR3s in all four CD4+ subsets.

These receptors are not linked to any known antigen. The material sequenced was naive CD4+ T cells from blood. The receptor source for this set is a woman in her thirties with type 1 diabetes.

The count of this clone is one. The J gene is TRBJ1-4, the V gene TRBV7-6, with unresolved D. V was shortened by 3 bases and J by 9 bases, with 14 bases between the two germline ends. CDR1 and CDR2 (germline): SGHVS, FNYEAQ. This CDR3 contains 14 residues. CDR3 in DNA: TGTGCCAGCAGCTTCCGGCAAGGAGATCAAAAACTGTTTTTT. It encodes CASSFRQGDQKLFF.

This chain connects TRBV19 to TRBJ2-5; D call uncertain. CDR1 is LNHDA and CDR2 is SQIVND in the germline V gene (reference sequence). The germline V and J ends were trimmed by 10 bases and 0 bases, with 9 bases remaining between them. This CDR3 region has 12 residues. This CDR3 is CATTDYQETQYF. The CDR3 DNA follows: TGTGCCACCACAGATTACCAAGAGACCCAGTACTTC.

The chain is built from TRBV4-1 and TRBJ2-1; 8 positions match TRBD1. This CDR3 spans 17 amino acids. J gave up 5 bases and V 3 bases, and 12 bases lay outside the gene matches. Germline V gene sequence: CDR1 MGHRA, CDR2 YSYEKL. The CDR3 region is CASSHSPRAGQDNEQFF. Written as DNA, the CDR3 is TGCGCCAGCAGCCATTCACCCCGGGCGGGACAGGACAATGAGCAGTTCTTC.

The chain has TRBV2 and TRBJ2-1; no clear D gene. The CDR3 spans 12 residues. V was cut by 7 bases and J by 4 bases, with 8 bases left in between. Germline V lookup: CDR1 SNHLY, CDR2 FYNNEI. This chain's CDR3 is CASTREYNEQFF. DNA of the CDR3: TGTGCCAGCACTAGAGAATACAATGAGCAGTTCTTC.

The chain carries TRBV28 and TRBJ1-1, with D possibly TRBD1 on 5 matching bases. V was trimmed by 10 bases and J by 1 base, leaving 7 bases between them. Germline lookup yields CDR1 MDHEN and CDR2 SYDVKM. CDR3 length: 11 residues. The CDR3 reads CATTGNTEAFF. The DNA for the CDR3 is TGTGCCACAACAGGGAACACTGAAGCTTTCTTT. Variable domain in full (rest from reference TRBV28 and TRBJ1-1): DVKVTQSSRYLVKRTGEKVFLECVQDMDHENMFWYRQDPGLGLRLIYFSYDVKMKEKGDIPEGYSVSREKKERFSLILESASTNQTSMYLCATTGNTEAFFGQGTRLTVV.

The CDR3 nucleotides read TGCGCCAGCAGTCGGAACCTAGTCTCCTACAATGAGCAGTTCTTC. Its translation: CASSRNLVSYNEQFF. The chain uses TRBV5-1 and TRBJ2-1; D ambiguous. Trimming cost V 5 bases and J 0 bases, with 12 bases left between them. CDR3 length: 15 residues. Germline V gene data show CDR1 as SGHRS and CDR2 as YFSETQ.

This clone was observed a single time. The chain has TRBV28 and TRBJ1-2; 9 positions agree with TRBD1. This CDR3 contains 15 residues. V gave up 10 bases and J gave up 5 bases; unmatched junction bases: 14. Germline V gene data show CDR1 as MDHEN and CDR2 as SYDVKM. CDR3 DNA: TGTGCCACCCGGACAGGGGCGCTGAGGGGGTATGGCTACACCTTC. It codes for CATRTGALRGYGYTF.

CDR3 sequence (DNA): TGTGCCAGCAGTTTCCTGACAGGGATCGAAGAGACCCAGTACTTC. Residues: CASSFLTGIEETQYF. The rearrangement uses TRBV28 and TRBJ2-5, with 7 bases fitting TRBD1. After removal of 3 bases from V and 3 bases from J, the junction contained 7 bases not matched to a gene. Germline values: CDR1 MDHEN, CDR2 SYDVKM. The CDR3 is 15 amino acids.

This clone was counted only a few times. The junction shows a germline mismatch at one end, possibly a read error. The chain links TRBV4-1 to TRBJ2-7; tentative D call: TRBD2 (5 bases). The CDR3 extends over 15 amino acids. Per germline, CDR1 MGHRA and CDR2 YSYEKL. In DNA form, the CDR3 reads TGCGCCAGCAGCCAAACGAGACTACCACTTCCCCCCCGGGACTTC. Encoded protein: CASSQTRLPLPPRDF.